These T cell receptor beta chains were read from a single sample in a study of blood T cell repertoires in COVID-19. This table comes from immunoSEQ multiplex PCR, and its TCRdb copy is limited to in-frame clones, with some not included. The sample includes approximately 240,000 clones, around 86% of them seen just once. Material: peripheral blood. The origin of the receptors is a young woman who had recovered from COVID-19. Both conserved end residues are trimmed from each CDR3. Clone size is stated in some rows and not others, as once, few, many or a class when expanded.

v_gene: TRBV3-1/TRBV3-2
j_gene: TRBJ1-1
abundance: -
CDR3aa: ASTSSSGNTEAF

v_gene: TRBV4-1
j_gene: TRBJ1-2
abundance: -
CDR3aa: ASSQDSGQLYGYT

v_gene: TRBV12-3/TRBV12-4
j_gene: TRBJ1-2
abundance: -
CDR3aa: ASTPSRGNGYT

v_gene: TRBV4-3
j_gene: TRBJ1-2
abundance: -
CDR3aa: ASSQVAAGGTANYGYT

v_gene: TRBV4-3
j_gene: TRBJ2-5
abundance: -
CDR3aa: ASSRRVAGVGETQY

v_gene: TRBV6-1
j_gene: TRBJ1-4
abundance: -
CDR3aa: ASSERRGAYTNEKLF

v_gene: TRBV6-5
j_gene: TRBJ2-7
abundance: -
CDR3aa: ASSYTGTYEQY

v_gene: TRBV11-2
j_gene: TRBJ2-5
abundance: -
CDR3aa: ASSSRLAGRSGTQY

v_gene: TRBV6-1
j_gene: TRBJ1-1
abundance: -
CDR3aa: ASSSPGQLNTEAF

v_gene: TRBV7-2
j_gene: TRBJ2-1
abundance: -
CDR3aa: ASSLRTGGQFNEQF

v_gene: TRBV2
j_gene: TRBJ1-2
abundance: few
CDR3aa: ASSTPDREDYGYT

v_gene: TRBV25-1
j_gene: TRBJ1-2
abundance: -
CDR3aa: ASSARGREWDGYT

v_gene: TRBV4-1
j_gene: TRBJ1-3
abundance: few
CDR3aa: ASSHLTGDFSGNTIY

v_gene: TRBV9
j_gene: TRBJ2-2
abundance: -
CDR3aa: ASSALGDLTGELF

v_gene: TRBV27
j_gene: TRBJ2-7
abundance: once
CDR3aa: ASSSGVTYEQY

v_gene: TRBV9
j_gene: TRBJ2-7
abundance: -
CDR3aa: ASSVGQGAHEQY

v_gene: TRBV29-1
j_gene: TRBJ1-2
abundance: few
CDR3aa: SVEEGLQTYGYT

v_gene: TRBV5-4
j_gene: TRBJ1-2
abundance: -
CDR3aa: ASSLFERGAGVGYT